The clone carrying this TCR beta chain appeared many times. What it recognizes is unknown. Trimming stripped 5 bases from V and 4 bases from J, with 18 bases between. This CDR3 is 16 amino acids long. Germline V gene lookup returns CDR1 SGHTA and CDR2 FQGTGA. This sample was included in a study of T cells in Graves' hyperthyroidism and ophthalmopathy. Looking at the study overall: Peripheral blood samples were taken at initial diagnosis, prior to any treatment.

Uncontrolled infection, other autoimmune disease, pregnancy or lactation led to exclusion. Amplification yielded TCR beta CDR3 regions, with RNA transcripts as the source. RT-PCR in the first round (using the HTBI primer set) targeted the TCR CDR3. TCRdb recomputed calls from the multiplex PCR reads with MiXCR, one row per CDR3 protein. The sample lists over 650,000 distinct CDR3 sequences, about a sixth occurring once. The study, taken as a whole, reports: Stable hyperthyroidism was separated from ophthalmopathy by a model based on 13 V-J features.

The sequence derives from a man between 18 and 35 years old with Graves' hyperthyroidism. The sequenced sample was blood. The chain combines TRBV7-3 with TRBJ2-1; D may be TRBD2 (6 bases). CDR3: CASSPVGTRKYNEQFF. The CDR3 DNA is TGTGCCAGCAGCCCAGTGGGGACTCGAAAATACAATGAGCAGTTCTTC.